Listed below are T cell receptor beta chains from one sample, sequenced in a study of radiotherapy plus CTLA-4 blockade in lung cancer. TCRdb's table, derived via immunoSEQ multiplex PCR, lists solely in-frame clones and lacks some. In the table there are approximately 48,000 clones, just under 85% of which are singletons. Sequencing used peripheral blood, obtained from a patient treated with radiotherapy plus ipilimumab. The source of these receptors is a human donor with non-small cell lung cancer whose response to radiotherapy plus ipilimumab could not be evaluated. Each CDR3 is given with its conserved first and last residue. D genes are given only for firm matches. Clone size is not always given. Where it is, it says once, few, many or a class for expanded clones.

>TRBV4-2|.|.|TRBJ2-7
CASSQSDLVGYEQYF
TGTGCCAGCAGCCAATCCGACTTAGTCGGGTATGAGCAGTACTTC
>TRBV6-5|.|few|TRBJ1-2
CASSYAGQIGYTF
TGTGCCAGCAGTTACGCAGGACAAATCGGCTACACCTTC
>TRBV9|.|.|TRBJ1-1
CASSTLPGGTEAFF
TGTGCCAGCAGCACCCTACCGGGCGGGACTGAAGCTTTCTTT
>TRBV7-9|TRBD1|.|TRBJ1-4
CASSYRDRGKLFF
TGTGCCAGCAGCTACCGGGACAGAGGAAAACTGTTTTTT
>TRBV6-1|.|.|TRBJ1-2
CASSEGYGRGGYTF
TGTGCCAGCAGTGAAGGGTACGGCAGGGGTGGCTACACCTTC
>TRBV7-3|TRBD2|once|TRBJ2-1
CASSSRSGGGSRYEQFF
TGTGCCAGCAGCTCCCGTAGCGGGGGCGGGAGTCGCTATGAGCAGTTCTTC
>TRBV6-4|TRBD2|once|TRBJ2-7
CASSPDRTGGGISYEQYF
TGTGCCAGCAGTCCGGACCGAACTGGCGGGGGTATCTCCTACGAGCAGTACTTC
>TRBV27|.|few|TRBJ1-6
CASSPGGGGYENSPLHF
TGTGCCAGCAGTCCCGGGGGGGGCGGATATGAAAATTCACCCCTCCACTTT
>TRBV5-1|TRBD2|.|TRBJ2-3
CASRGSGITDTQYF
TGCGCCAGCAGGGGTAGCGGGATTACAGATACGCAGTATTTT
>TRBV11-3|TRBD1|.|TRBJ2-1
CASSLGGQGRYEQFF
TGTGCCAGCAGCCTCGGGGGACAGGGTAGATATGAGCAGTTCTTC
>TRBV5-1|TRBD1|.|TRBJ2-3
CASSPDTGTVTDTQYF
TGCGCCAGCAGCCCCGATACCGGGACAGTCACAGATACGCAGTATTTT
>TRBV19|TRBD1|.|TRBJ2-5
CASSRWTGPQETQYF
TGTGCCAGTAGTAGGTGGACAGGGCCTCAAGAGACCCAGTACTTC
>TRBV7-3|.|.|TRBJ2-1
CASSLGSQDEQFF
TGTGCCAGCAGCTTAGGCTCTCAGGATGAGCAGTTCTTC
>TRBV27|TRBD2|.|TRBJ2-7
CASSLAGDNEQYF
TGTGCCAGTTCACTAGCGGGAGATAACGAGCAGTACTTC
>TRBV7-8|TRBD1|.|TRBJ1-1
CASSLRQGNTEAFF
TGTGCCAGCAGCTTAAGACAGGGAAACACTGAAGCTTTCTTT
>TRBV7-8|.|.|TRBJ1-2
CASSLAQGNYGYTF
TGTGCCAGCAGCTTAGCGCAGGGGAACTATGGCTACACCTTC
>TRBV30|.|.|TRBJ1-1
CAWSWGDTEAFF
TGTGCCTGGAGTTGGGGGGACACTGAAGCTTTCTTT
>TRBV14|.|.|TRBJ2-3
CASSQDNTQYF
TGTGCCAGCAGCCAAGACAATACGCAGTATTTT
>TRBV28|.|.|TRBJ1-2
CASSLTAGTYGYTF
TGTGCCAGCAGTTTAACGGCAGGGACTTATGGCTACACCTTC
>TRBV19|.|.|TRBJ1-2
CASSIVEDSPWGYTF
TGTGCCAGTAGTATAGTTGAAGACAGTCCTTGGGGCTACACCTTC
>TRBV2|.|.|TRBJ1-1
CASSDWTPYTEAFF
TGTGCCAGCAGTGATTGGACACCCTACACTGAAGCTTTCTTT
>TRBV7-8|.|.|TRBJ2-5
CASSLEGGQETQYF
TGTGCCAGCAGCTTAGAGGGGGGGCAAGAGACCCAGTACTTC
>TRBV7-2|TRBD2|.|TRBJ2-3
CASSPRVGGAQYF
TGTGCCAGCAGCCCAAGGGTCGGGGGGGCGCAGTATTTT
>TRBV28|.|.|TRBJ1-2
CASSVGQNYGYTF
TGTGCCAGCAGCGTTGGACAAAACTATGGCTACACCTTC
>TRBV7-8|.|.|TRBJ2-5
CASSSTNIRETQYF
TGTGCCAGCAGCTCCACTAATATCCGGGAGACCCAGTACTTC
>TRBV25-1|.|.|TRBJ2-1
CASSDGSSYNEQFF
TGTGCCAGCAGTGACGGGAGCTCCTACAATGAGCAGTTCTTC
>TRBV28|TRBD1|.|TRBJ1-1
CASTHDRGAFF
TGTGCCAGCACCCACGACAGGGGAGCTTTCTTT
>TRBV27|TRBD1|.|TRBJ1-4
CASRARGDEKLFF
TGTGCCAGCAGGGCCAGGGGGGATGAAAAACTGTTTTTT